Below, 25 T cell receptor beta chains from the same sample are listed, as sequenced in a study. Via MiXCR, TCRdb re-called the 5' RACE reads, giving one row per CDR3 protein. The profile shows 60,000 to 65,000 distinct CDR3 sequences, more than 25% of them singletons. The sequenced sample was tumor-infiltrating naive CD4+ T cells sorted from the breast tumor. Described subset: naive CD4+ T cells, CD4+CD45RA+CD25-. The source is a female donor with breast cancer.

This clonotype was picked up one time. This may stem from a read error, because a much larger clone lies one nucleotide away. The chain uses TRBV7-2 and TRBJ2-7; no firm D call. The V gene's germline CDR1 is SGHTA and CDR2 FQGNSA. The CDR3 is 14 amino acids. The CDR3 bases are TGTGCCGGCAGCTTAGAGCCAGCGATCAACGAGCAGTACTTC. This translates into CAGSLEPAINEQYF.

This clonotype has ten or more counts. The chain carries TRBV5-1 and TRBJ1-3; no firm D call. With 0 bases removed from V and 0 bases from J, the gap between germline ends came to 7 bases. This CDR3 contains 15 residues. Germline CDR1 reads SGHRS; CDR2 reads YFSETQ. DNA of the CDR3: TGCGCCAGCAGCTTGGGGCATAACTCTGGAAACACCATATATTTT. Translated: CASSLGHNSGNTIYF.

The chain has TRBV4-3 and TRBJ1-1; possible D gene TRBD1, 5 bases. Germline V gene lookup returns CDR1 LGHNA and CDR2 YSLEER. V was shortened by 1 base and J by 2 bases, with 8 bases between the two germline ends. CDR3 length: 14 residues. For the CDR3, the DNA is TGCGCCAGCAGCCAAGTTAGGGGAAACACTGAAGCTTTCTTT. Its protein is CASSQVRGNTEAFF.

The chain is built from TRBV7-2 and TRBJ2-7, with 8 positions matching TRBD2. Trimming removed 5 bases from V and 4 bases from J; junction bases left unmatched: 13. The CDR3 is made up of 16 amino acids. Germline V gene lookup returns CDR1 SGHTA and CDR2 FQGNSA. CDR3 DNA sequence: TGTGCCAGCAGCCAGCGGACCGGGACTAGTTCGTACGAGCAGTACTTC. The encoded protein is CASSQRTGTSSYEQYF.

The chain uses TRBV30 and TRBJ2-7, with D tentatively TRBD1 or TRBD2 (5 bases each). The CDR3 has 12 residues. Deletions cut 3 bases from V and 2 bases from J, with 8 bases between. Germline CDR1 is GTSNPN and CDR2 is SVGIG (reference sequence). The CDR3: CAWRGPAYEQYF. The CDR3 nucleotides are TGTGCCTGGAGGGGACCGGCCTACGAGCAGTACTTC.

The chain combines TRBV5-5 with TRBJ1-2, with a tentative D call TRBD1 (6 bases). This CDR3 is built from 13 residues. Trimming left V 2 bases short and J 7 bases short, with 12 bases between. CDR1 and CDR2 from the germline V gene are SGHKS and YYEKEE (reference sequence). CDR3 bases: TGTGCCAGCAGCTTCGATGACAGGAGTGGCTACACCTTC. Residues: CASSFDDRSGYTF.

This clonotype was seen ten or more times. The rearrangement links TRBV30 to TRBJ1-1; D unclear. The CDR3 extends over 11 amino acids. CDR1 is GTSNPN and CDR2 is SVGIG in the germline V gene (reference sequence). Trimming took 2 bases from V and 9 from J, leaving 10 bases between them. The CDR3 spells CAWSKLEQAFF. DNA for the CDR3: TGTGCCTGGAGTAAACTCGAGCAAGCTTTCTTT.

V gene TRBV5-1 combines with J gene TRBJ2-7; either TRBD1 or TRBD2 may supply D (7 bases each). Trimming cost V 3 bases and J 2 bases, with 12 bases left between them. Germline loops: CDR1 SGHRS, CDR2 YFSETQ. The CDR3 spans 14 residues. CDR3: CASSSQGGPYEQYF. In DNA, the CDR3 is TGCGCCAGCAGCTCCCAGGGGGGGCCCTACGAGCAGTACTTC.

V gene TRBV6-5 combines with J gene TRBJ1-5, with a tentative D call TRBD1 (5 bases). Trimming cost V 6 bases and J 4 bases, with 16 bases left between them. Germline assignment: CDR1 MNHEY and CDR2 SVGAGI. The CDR3 loop spans 15 amino acids. CDR3 residues: CASSPADRINQPQHF. CDR3 bases: TGTGCCAGCAGCCCCGCTGACAGAATTAATCAGCCCCAGCATTTT.

In its sample, this clonotype was seen once. This may stem from a read error, because a much larger clone lies one nucleotide away. The chain combines TRBV4-3 with TRBJ1-2; D is uncertain. CDR3 length: 15 residues. Germline-derived CDR1 and CDR2 are LGHNA and YSLEER. V gave up 7 bases and J gave up 6 bases, with 21 bases separating them. The CDR3 nucleotides are TGCGCCAGCAACGCCGGAACCGAACGGAACCATGGCTACACCTTC. This sequence encodes CASNAGTERNHGYTF.

This chain connects TRBV12-3 or TRBV12-4 to TRBJ1-1; TRBD1 is a possible D gene (5 bases). V was clipped by 6 bases and J by 4 bases, with 12 bases between them. The CDR3 length is 13 residues. The CDR3 DNA is TGTGCCAGCAGGCGTGAGGGGTCCACTGAAGCTTTCTTT. Residues: CASRREGSTEAFF.

The rearrangement uses TRBV5-1 and TRBJ2-1, with TRBD1 identical over 10 bases. This CDR3 contains 16 residues. The trim removed 0 bases at V and 4 bases at J, leaving 4 bases unmatched. The germline V gene has CDR1 SGHRS and CDR2 YFSETQ. The CDR3 nucleotides are TGCGCCAGCAGCTTGGCGCGGACAGGGGGGTACAATGAGCAGTTCTTC. Translating it yields CASSLARTGGYNEQFF.

This clonotype was counted at least ten times. CDR3: CSVKTGTWGYTF. Here the CDR3 DNA reads TGCAGCGTAAAAACAGGGACCTGGGGCTACACCTTC. This chain links TRBV29-1 with TRBJ1-2; maybe TRBD1 (6 bases). CDR3 length: 12 amino acids. Germline values: CDR1 SQVTM, CDR2 ANQGSEA. V was shortened by 6 bases and J by 8 bases, with 16 bases between the two germline ends. Combining the CDR3 with reference TRBV29-1 and TRBJ1-2 gives the whole variable domain SAVISQKPSRDICQRGTSLTIQCQVDSQVTMMFWYRQQPGQSLTLIATANQGSEATYESGFVIDKFPISRPNLTFSTLTVSNMSPEDSSIYLCSVKTGTWGYTFGSGTRLTVV.

The chain has TRBV5-1 and TRBJ2-3; D is uncertain. This CDR3 region has 13 residues. V dropped 4 bases and J dropped 5 bases, with 11 bases sitting between them. CDR1 and CDR2 from the germline V gene are SGHRS and YFSETQ. CDR3 DNA sequence: TGCGCCAGCAGCCTGTGGATGGGAGATACGCAGTATTTT. Its protein is CASSLWMGDTQYF.

The CDR3, as DNA: TGCAGTGCCGAGGTCCCGCGGGGAAGGCCTGATTTCCACTATGGCTACACCTTC. Protein: CSAEVPRGRPDFHYGYTF. V gene TRBV20-1 combines with J gene TRBJ1-2; no clear D. Trimming cost V 6 bases and J 3 bases, with 29 bases left between them. Germline lookup yields CDR1 DFQATT and CDR2 SNEGSKA (reference sequence). The CDR3 runs to 18 residues.

This clonotype is medium-sized within its sample. This chain connects TRBV4-1 to TRBJ1-2; D is undetermined. Germline lookup yields CDR1 MGHRA and CDR2 YSYEKL. The CDR3 covers 14 residues. Trimming cost V 3 bases and J 2 bases, with 10 bases left between them. CDR3 protein: CASSHPVINYGYTF. In DNA, the CDR3 is TGCGCCAGCAGCCATCCGGTGATAAACTATGGCTACACCTTC.

The chain is built from TRBV27 and TRBJ2-7; 9 nucleotides agree with TRBD1. The CDR3 consists of 12 residues. The V and J ends lost 8 bases and 3 bases, in that order; junction bases with no gene match: 2. The germline CDR1 and CDR2 sequences are MNHEY and SMNVEV (reference sequence). CDR3 nucleotide sequence: TGTGCCAGCTCGGACAGGGGCTACGAGCAGTACTTC. Its protein is CASSDRGYEQYF.

Points on this clonotype: Without the conserved terminal phenylalanine or tryptophan, this CDR3 likely stems from a read error. This sequence joins TRBV20-1 and TRBJ1-5; D gene unclear. The CDR3 contains 13 residues. The V end was cut by 2 bases, the J end by 3 bases, with 8 bases between. Germline values: CDR1 DFQATT, CDR2 SNEGSKA (reference sequence). Here the CDR3 reads CSARQVDNQPQHS. In DNA form, the CDR3 reads TGCAGTGCTAGACAGGTGGACAATCAGCCCCAGCATTCT.

This clonotype was counted at least ten times. The V gene is TRBV6-2 or TRBV6-3, the J gene TRBJ1-6; D is perhaps TRBD1 (6 bases). Per the germline V gene, CDR1 is MNHEY and CDR2 is SVGEGT. This CDR3 region has 16 residues. V dropped 0 bases and J dropped 7 bases, with 13 bases sitting between them. The CDR3 DNA is TGTGCCAGCAGTTACTCGCAGGGGCGCGACAATTCACCCCTCCACTTT. This encodes CASSYSQGRDNSPLHF.

This clonotype turned up a few times. V and J are TRBV12-3 or TRBV12-4 and TRBJ2-5; D may be TRBD2 (6 bases). The CDR3 contains 11 residues. The germline V and J ends were trimmed by 5 bases and 7 bases, with 8 bases remaining between them. CDR3 region: CASSPGGTQYF. The CDR3, as DNA: TGTGCCAGCAGTCCCGGGGGGACCCAGTACTTC.

The CDR3 sequence: CTSSLAKDSPQYF. CDR3 sequence (DNA): TGTACCAGCAGCTTAGCAAAGGATTCGCCGCAGTACTTC. The chain uses TRBV7-2 and TRBJ2-7; D is unresolved. The CDR3 extends over 13 amino acids. The V end was cut by 0 bases, the J end by 9 bases, with 12 bases between. The germline V gene has CDR1 SGHTA and CDR2 FQGNSA.

The chain joins TRBV6-4 to TRBJ2-2; TRBD1 matches 8 bases. This CDR3 contains 14 residues. Germline values: CDR1 MRHNA, CDR2 SNTAGT. Losses at the gene ends were 8 bases for V and 2 bases for J; bases not matched to a gene: 4. Written as DNA, the CDR3 is TGTGCCAGCGGACAGGGTGGAAACACCGGGGAGCTGTTTTTT. It codes for CASGQGGNTGELFF.

At least ten counts were recorded for this clonotype. The rearrangement joins TRBV12-3 or TRBV12-4 to TRBJ2-3, with TRBD1 as a possible D gene (6 bases). The CDR3 extends over 14 amino acids. The V end was cut by 6 bases, the J end by 2 bases, with 12 bases between. In DNA form, the CDR3 reads TGTGCCAGCAGCCCCAGACAGGCCACAGATACGCAGTATTTT. Translating gives CASSPRQATDTQYF.

J is TRBJ1-1 and V is TRBV12-3 or TRBV12-4; D is ambiguous. The CDR3 totals 13 residues. V was shortened by 6 bases and J by 11 bases, with 19 bases between the two germline ends. The CDR3 is CASSVQEAPRAFF. Written as DNA, the CDR3 is TGTGCCAGCAGCGTCCAAGAAGCCCCGCGGGCTTTCTTT.

This chain uses TRBV7-2 with TRBJ2-5, with 8 bases lining up with TRBD2. V shed 1 base, J shed 4 bases, and the junction held 11 bases outside the gene matches. Germline V gives CDR1 SGHTA, CDR2 FQGNSA. This CDR3 spans 17 amino acids. The CDR3 DNA follows: TGTGCCAGCAGCTTAGGGCGGCGGGGGGATCGGGTAGAGACCCAGTACTTC. This codes for CASSLGRRGDRVETQYF.